Presented here are 20 T cell receptor beta chains from one specimen sequenced in a study of T cells in tuberculosis. Assay: immunoSEQ multiplex PCR; the TCRdb copy retains only in-frame clones and omits some. The repertoire includes around 19,000 clones, 80% to 90% of them detected once, and approximately 14% sits in the top ten. The sample was PBMCs. These receptors came from a donor aged 10-30 years with latent tuberculosis or without tuberculosis infection.

This chain connects TRBV2 to TRBJ2-5; 7 positions agree with TRBD2. From germline, CDR1 is SNHLY and CDR2 FYNNEI. The ends lost 5 bases at V and 5 bases at J; junction bases unmatched: 14. The CDR3 loop spans 16 amino acids. The CDR3, as DNA: TGTGCCAGCAGTTATCGACCCGGGACTACCAGGGAGACCCAGTACTTC. Translation: CASSYRPGTTRETQYF.

The chain combines TRBV28 with TRBJ1-5; maybe TRBD1 (6 bases). CDR1 and CDR2 (germline): MDHEN, SYDVKM. V lost 5 bases and J 5 bases, leaving 16 bases between the germline ends. This CDR3 has 15 residues. CDR3 residues: CASSIFRDKDQPQHF. The CDR3 DNA sequence: TGTGCCAGCAGTATCTTCCGGGACAAGGATCAGCCCCAGCATTTT.

The V gene is TRBV9, the J gene TRBJ2-4; the D gene is possibly TRBD2 (7 bases). Looked up from germline, CDR1 is SGDLS and CDR2 is YYNGEE. V lost 3 bases and J lost 9, with 13 bases in between. The CDR3 sequence is 13 residues long. This chain's CDR3 is CASSGGGNLIQYF. The DNA for the CDR3 is TGTGCCAGCAGCGGCGGGGGCAATCTCATTCAGTACTTC.

The genes are TRBV7-2 and TRBJ2-1; 8 bases line up with TRBD2. V lost 5 bases and J lost 13; bases outside the gene matches: 7. Germline V gene data show CDR1 as SGHTA and CDR2 as FQGNSA. There are 12 residues in the CDR3. CDR3 sequence reads: CASSNPGLDQFF. DNA for the CDR3: TGTGCCAGCAGCAACCCGGGACTAGATCAGTTCTTC.

This clone occurred once. CDR3 sequence: CASSDPGGGGVGYTF. The CDR3 region has the DNA TGCGCCAGCAGCGACCCAGGGGGCGGAGGGGTCGGCTACACCTTC. The rearrangement joins TRBV5-1 to TRBJ1-2; 8 bases are shared with TRBD1. The J segment lost 8 bases and the V segment lost 4 bases, leaving 13 bases of the junction unmatched. The CDR3 sequence is 15 residues long. Germline-derived CDR1 and CDR2 are SGHRS and YFSETQ.

The chain recombines TRBV18 with TRBJ2-7; 10 bases are shared with TRBD1. There are 15 residues in the CDR3. V gave up 3 bases and J gave up 4 bases; unmatched junction bases: 6. CDR1 is KGHSH, CDR2 LQKENI, per germline. In DNA, the CDR3 is TGTGCCAGCTCACCTGTAGGGACAGGGGCGTACGAGCAGTACTTC. Its protein is CASSPVGTGAYEQYF.

V gene TRBV28 combines with J gene TRBJ1-1, with D tentatively TRBD1 (5 bases). CDR1 and CDR2 (germline): MDHEN, SYDVKM. This CDR3 spans 13 amino acids. Trimming cost V 1 base and J 6 bases, with 9 bases left between them. CDR3 residues: CASSLFRGAEAFF. For the CDR3, the DNA is TGTGCCAGCAGTTTATTTAGGGGTGCTGAAGCTTTCTTT. The full variable domain, in which reference TRBV28 and TRBJ1-1 provide the parts outside the CDR3, is DVKVTQSSRYLVKRTGEKVFLECVQDMDHENMFWYRQDPGLGLRLIYFSYDVKMKEKGDIPEGYSVSREKKERFSLILESASTNQTSMYLCASSLFRGAEAFFGQGTRLTVV.

This clone occurred once. The gene calls are TRBV5-1 and TRBJ1-1; a weak D match, TRBD1 (6 bases). The CDR3 loop spans 14 amino acids. Germline CDR1 is SGHRS and CDR2 is YFSETQ. Trimming shortened V by 5 bases and J by 4 bases, and 15 bases separated the two germline ends. CDR3 residues: CASRAQGSSTEAFF. CDR3 bases: TGCGCCAGCAGAGCACAGGGATCCAGCACTGAAGCTTTCTTT. Variable domain in full (rest from reference TRBV5-1 and TRBJ1-1): KAGVTQTPRYLIKTRGQQVTLSCSPISGHRSVSWYQQTPGQGLQFLFEYFSETQRNKGNFPGRFSGRQFSNSRSEMNVSTLELGDSALYLCASRAQGSSTEAFFGQGTRLTVV.

This clone was detected once. V gene TRBV4-3 combines with J gene TRBJ2-1, with 10 bases fitting TRBD2. J lost 13 bases, V lost 1 base, and 10 bases had no gene match. The germline V gene encodes CDR1 LGHNA and CDR2 YSLEER. The CDR3 covers 15 residues. The CDR3 reads CASSQGRPAGGTQFF. In DNA form, the CDR3 reads TGCGCCAGCAGCCAAGGTCGGCCAGCGGGGGGGACTCAGTTCTTC.

The chain employs TRBV5-1 and TRBJ2-1; tentatively, D is TRBD2 (6 bases). CDR1 and CDR2 from the germline V gene are SGHRS and YFSETQ. V lost 5 bases, J lost 0 bases, and 15 bases lay in between. There are 16 residues in the CDR3. CDR3 loop: CASSREAESSYNEQFF. CDR3 nucleotides: TGCGCCAGCAGTAGGGAGGCGGAGAGCTCCTACAATGAGCAGTTCTTC.

The CDR3 nucleotides read TGTGCCTGGAGTTCCCGGCGAGGGAAAAACTACGAGCAGTACTTC. Protein sequence: CAWSSRRGKNYEQYF. V is TRBV30 and J is TRBJ2-7; D is possibly TRBD2 (5 bases). CDR1 and CDR2 (germline): GTSNPN, SVGIG (reference sequence). This CDR3 comprises 15 residues. V shed 2 bases and J shed 3 bases, with 17 bases lying between them.

The rearrangement joins TRBV19 to TRBJ1-2; D unresolved. Between the trimmed V and J ends, which lost 6 bases and 2 bases, there was a span of 16 bases. Germline CDR1 is LNHDA and CDR2 is SQIVND (reference sequence). The CDR3 is made up of 15 amino acids. CDR3: CASRPAGGGNYGYTF. CDR3 bases: TGTGCCAGTAGGCCCGCGGGCGGAGGGAACTATGGCTACACCTTC.

This sequence joins TRBV27 and TRBJ2-5, with 7 bases fitting TRBD2. CDR3 length: 12 residues. V dropped 8 bases and J dropped 6; count of bases not matched to a gene: 6. Germline V CDR1 and CDR2: MNHEY, SMNVEV (reference sequence). The CDR3 bases are TGTGCCAGCGGAAGGGGAGGGAAGACCCAGTACTTC. It translates to CASGRGGKTQYF.

The chain couples TRBV13 to TRBJ2-5, with 8 bases that match TRBD2. This CDR3 has 12 amino acids. The germline V gene encodes CDR1 PRHDT and CDR2 FYEKMQ (reference sequence). V lost 6 bases to trimming and J lost 7 bases; unmatched junction nucleotides: 4. CDR3 region: CASSSGLGTQYF. The CDR3 bases are TGTGCCAGCAGTTCGGGACTAGGGACCCAGTACTTC.

V gene TRBV4-3 combines with J gene TRBJ2-5; 13 bases align to TRBD2. The germline gives CDR1 LGHNA, CDR2 YSLEER. The junction had 6 bases not matched to a gene; V was cut back by 2 bases and J by 3 bases. The CDR3 has 17 amino acids. CDR3 amino acids: CASSQLTSGGPEETQYF. The CDR3 region has the DNA TGCGCCAGCAGCCAACTGACTAGCGGGGGGCCTGAAGAGACCCAGTACTTC.

In its sample, this clone was seen once. The junction shows a germline mismatch at one end, possibly a read error. The chain joins TRBV5-8 to TRBJ2-3; 10 positions match TRBD1. Germline V gene lookup returns CDR1 SGHTS and CDR2 YDEGEE. CDR3 length equals 14 residues. As DNA, the CDR3 is TGTGCCACCAGCAGGGACAGGGGTACAGATACGCAGTATTTT. Residues: CATSRDRGTDTQYF. Looking up the rest from reference TRBV5-8 and TRBJ2-3 gives the full variable domain: EAGVTQSPTHLIKTRGQQATLRCSPISGHTSVYWYQQALGLGLQFLLWYDEGEERNRGNFPPRFSGRQFPNYSSELNVNALELEDSALYLCATSRDRGTDTQYFGPGTRLTVL.

The rearrangement joins TRBV7-2 to TRBJ2-1, with D possibly matching TRBD1 (6 bases). The CDR3 loop spans 15 amino acids. V was pared by 4 bases and J by 7 bases, with 17 bases between. Germline assignment: CDR1 SGHTA and CDR2 FQGNSA. The CDR3 coding sequence is TGTGCCAGCAGCTCCAGGCGGGCAGGGGAAAATGAGCAGTTCTTC. Translated: CASSSRRAGENEQFF.

This sequence joins TRBV6-5 and TRBJ2-3, with TRBD2 matching over 8 bases. J gave up 0 bases and V 6 bases, and 5 bases lay outside the gene matches. CDR1 is MNHEY, CDR2 SVGAGI, per germline. The CDR3 length is 15 residues. The CDR3 coding sequence is TGTGCCAGCAGCCTCGGGGGGGTTAGCACAGATACGCAGTATTTT. Translation gives CASSLGGVSTDTQYF.

The V and J genes are TRBV2 and TRBJ2-5; D not resolved. This CDR3 has 12 amino acids. Trimming took 6 bases from V and 3 from J, leaving 8 bases between them. CDR1 is SNHLY, CDR2 FYNNEI, per germline. The CDR3 region is CASSYSKETQYF. Written as DNA, the CDR3 is TGTGCCAGCAGCTACAGTAAAGAGACCCAGTACTTC.

This sequence joins TRBV21-1 and TRBJ1-1. TRBV21-1 is classified as a pseudogene. The CDR3 runs 15 residues. CDR3 sequence: CASSPWLMGGTEAFF. CDR3 DNA: TGTGCCAGCAGCCCGTGGTTAATGGGGGGCACTGAAGCTTTCTTT.